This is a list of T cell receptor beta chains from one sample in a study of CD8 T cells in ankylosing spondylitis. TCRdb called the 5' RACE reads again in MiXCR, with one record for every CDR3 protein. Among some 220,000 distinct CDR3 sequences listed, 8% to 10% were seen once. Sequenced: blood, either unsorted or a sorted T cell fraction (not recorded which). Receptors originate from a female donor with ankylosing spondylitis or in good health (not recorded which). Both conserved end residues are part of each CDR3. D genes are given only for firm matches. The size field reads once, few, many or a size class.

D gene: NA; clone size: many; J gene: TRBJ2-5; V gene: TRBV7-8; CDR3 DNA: TGTGCCAGCAGCTTACCTCGTGGGGCGGCCCCAGAGACCCAGTACTTC; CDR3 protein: CASSLPRGAAPETQYF
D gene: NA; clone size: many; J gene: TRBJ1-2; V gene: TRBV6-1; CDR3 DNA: TGTGCCAGCACCCCAGGACCGGGCTATGGCTACACCTTC; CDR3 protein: CASTPGPGYGYTF
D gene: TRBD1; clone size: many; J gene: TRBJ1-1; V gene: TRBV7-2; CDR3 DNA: TGTGCCAGCAGCTTTACAGGGGTCCAGAACACTGAAGCTTTCTTT; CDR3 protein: CASSFTGVQNTEAFF
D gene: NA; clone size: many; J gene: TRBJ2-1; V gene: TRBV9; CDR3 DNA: TGTGCCAGCAGGTACCTGGGCCACAATGAGCAGTTCTTC; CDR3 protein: CASRYLGHNEQFF
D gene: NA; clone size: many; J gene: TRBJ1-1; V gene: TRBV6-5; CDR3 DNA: TGTGCCAGCAATGGAGGGTACACTGAAGCTTTCTTT; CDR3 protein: CASNGGYTEAFF
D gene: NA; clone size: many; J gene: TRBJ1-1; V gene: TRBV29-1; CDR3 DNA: TGCAGCGTTTTAGGTCAAAGCACGATTTCTAACACTGAAGCTTTCTTT; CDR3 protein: CSVLGQSTISNTEAFF
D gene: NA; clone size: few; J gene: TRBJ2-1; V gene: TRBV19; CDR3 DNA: TGTGCCGCGGGACACCTCGGAGGACTCGAGCAGTTCTTC; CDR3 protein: CAAGHLGGLEQFF
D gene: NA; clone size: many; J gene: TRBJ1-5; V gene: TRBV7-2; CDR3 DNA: TGTGCCAGCAGCTTACAGGGAATCAATCAGCCCCAGCATTTT; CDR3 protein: CASSLQGINQPQHF
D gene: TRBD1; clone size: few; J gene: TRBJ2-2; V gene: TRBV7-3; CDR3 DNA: TGTGCCAGCCGACAGGGACAGGGGAACACCGGGGAGCTGTTTTTT; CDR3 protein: CASRQGQGNTGELFF
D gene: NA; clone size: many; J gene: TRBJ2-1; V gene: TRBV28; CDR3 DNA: TGTGCCAGCAGCCAACAGACTAGACAGCAGTTCTTC; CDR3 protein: CASSQQTRQQFF
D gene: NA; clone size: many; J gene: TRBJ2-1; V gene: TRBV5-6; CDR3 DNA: TGTGCCAGCAGCTCCTACTCCGGGGTACGGAATGAGCAGTTCTTC; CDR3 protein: CASSSYSGVRNEQFF